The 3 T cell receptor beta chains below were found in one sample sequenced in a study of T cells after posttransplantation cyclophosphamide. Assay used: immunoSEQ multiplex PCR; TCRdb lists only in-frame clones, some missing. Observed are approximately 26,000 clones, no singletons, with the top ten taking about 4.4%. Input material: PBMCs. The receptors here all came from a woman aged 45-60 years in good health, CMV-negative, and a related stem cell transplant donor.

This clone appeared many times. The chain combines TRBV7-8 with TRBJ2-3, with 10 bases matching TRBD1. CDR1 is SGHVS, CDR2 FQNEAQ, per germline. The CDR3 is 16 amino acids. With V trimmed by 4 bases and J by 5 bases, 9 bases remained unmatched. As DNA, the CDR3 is TGTGCCAGCAGCTCACCGGGACAGGGGTTTCGAGATACGCAGTATTTT. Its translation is CASSSPGQGFRDTQYF.

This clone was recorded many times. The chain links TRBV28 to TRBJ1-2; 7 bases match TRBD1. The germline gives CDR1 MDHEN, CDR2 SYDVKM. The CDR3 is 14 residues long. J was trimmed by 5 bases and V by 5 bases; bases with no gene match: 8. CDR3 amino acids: CASSPDTGDYGYTF. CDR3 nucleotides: TGTGCCAGCAGTCCGGACACAGGGGATTATGGCTACACCTTC.

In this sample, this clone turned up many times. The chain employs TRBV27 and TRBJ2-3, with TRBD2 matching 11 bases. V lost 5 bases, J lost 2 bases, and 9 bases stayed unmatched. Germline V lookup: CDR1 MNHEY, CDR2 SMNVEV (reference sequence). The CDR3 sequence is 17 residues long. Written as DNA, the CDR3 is TGTGCCAGCAGTCCTACCGGGACTAGCGGAATCACAGATACGCAGTATTTT. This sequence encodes CASSPTGTSGITDTQYF.